A single sample is the source of the 28 T cell receptor beta chains below, sequenced in a study of PD-L1 blockade in urothelial cancer. Time point noted: pretreatment peripheral blood. Sequencing was performed with immunoSEQ multiplex PCR; in TCRdb, only in-frame clones are kept and a portion is missing. This sample has 60,000 to 75,000 clones, with approximately 86% found just once. Sequencing used PBMCs, obtained around atezolizumab (anti-PD-L1) treatment. These receptors all come from a man in his sixties with urothelial cancer.

This clone was observed a single time. V is TRBV7-9 and J is TRBJ2-7; a possible D gene is TRBD1 (6 bases). The CDR3 runs 14 residues. The germline V gene has CDR1 SEHNR and CDR2 FQNEAQ (reference sequence). Trimming took 4 bases from V and 3 from J, leaving 13 bases between them. The CDR3 reads CASSSSTGIYEQYF. CDR3 DNA: TGTGCCAGCAGCTCGTCTACAGGGATCTACGAGCAGTACTTC.

The rearrangement links TRBV7-9 to TRBJ2-1; 10 positions match TRBD2. Germline V lookup: CDR1 SEHNR, CDR2 FQNEAQ (reference sequence). The CDR3 spans 16 residues. The V gene end was trimmed by 4 bases and the J gene end by 1 base; junction bases not matched to a gene: 4. In DNA, the CDR3 is TGTGCCAGCAGCTCAGGACTAGCGGTGTCCTACAATGAGCAGTTCTTC. This translates into CASSSGLAVSYNEQFF.

This clone occurred a few times. This chain uses TRBV7-3 with TRBJ1-2, with a tentative D call TRBD1 (5 bases). V was pared by 6 bases and J by 6 bases, with 14 bases between. This CDR3 has 13 residues. Germline V gives CDR1 SGHTA, CDR2 FQGTGA. CDR3 sequence: CASSTSAGDGYTF. CDR3 in DNA: TGTGCCAGCAGTACATCAGCGGGGGATGGCTACACCTTC.

The chain couples TRBV9 to TRBJ2-7, with TRBD1 matching over 8 bases. The germline V gene encodes CDR1 SGDLS and CDR2 YYNGEE. This CDR3 has 14 amino acids. The J segment lost 6 bases and the V segment lost 4 bases, leaving 9 bases of the junction unmatched. CDR3 sequence reads: CASSPRTGRGEQYF. The CDR3 DNA reads as TGTGCCAGCAGCCCCCGGACAGGGCGTGGCGAGCAGTACTTC.

This chain joins TRBV7-9 and TRBJ2-2, with D maybe TRBD1 (5 bases). Germline CDR1 SEHNR, CDR2 FQNEAQ (reference sequence). The V and J ends lost 4 bases and 2 bases respectively, with 8 bases between them. The CDR3 is 14 residues long. CDR3 coding DNA: TGTGCCAGCAGCTCTCGGACAAACACCGGGGAGCTGTTTTTT. It encodes CASSSRTNTGELFF.

This sequence joins TRBV6-5 and TRBJ1-2, with 7 bases lining up with TRBD1. The CDR3 extends over 13 amino acids. The germline V gene has CDR1 MNHEY and CDR2 SVGAGI. J gave up 4 bases and V 6 bases, and 5 bases lay outside the gene matches. The CDR3: CASRYRGLYGYTF. The CDR3, as DNA: TGTGCCAGCAGATACAGGGGACTCTATGGCTACACCTTC.

The CDR3 protein is CASRYSTDYGYTF. CDR3 sequence (DNA): TGCGCCAGCAGATATTCGACAGACTATGGCTACACCTTC. The gene calls are TRBV5-1 and TRBJ1-2, with D possibly being TRBD1 (5 bases). Germline V lookup: CDR1 SGHRS, CDR2 YFSETQ. Trimming removed 5 bases at V and 3 bases at J, with 11 bases between. This CDR3 comprises 13 residues.

The V and J genes are TRBV2 and TRBJ1-5, with 9 bases aligning to TRBD1. V dropped 7 bases and J dropped 4; count of bases not matched to a gene: 5. CDR1 is SNHLY, CDR2 FYNNEI, per germline. The CDR3 covers 14 residues. CDR3 bases: TGTGCCAGCAACCTCGGACAGGGGAATCAGCCCCAGCATTTT. This translates into CASNLGQGNQPQHF.

This chain's CDR3 is CASKIPGQGAYGYTF. The CDR3 region has the DNA TGTGCCAGCAAGATCCCGGGACAGGGGGCCTATGGCTACACCTTC. This chain links TRBV6-5 with TRBJ1-2; 12 bases fit TRBD1. The CDR3 covers 15 residues. V dropped 7 bases and J dropped 4; count of bases not matched to a gene: 7. Germline CDR1 MNHEY, CDR2 SVGAGI.

This chain connects TRBV19 to TRBJ1-4; no definite D call. CDR3 length equals 15 residues. In germline, CDR1 is LNHDA, CDR2 SQIVND (reference sequence). V lost 7 bases, J lost 7 bases, and 19 bases lay in between. The CDR3 nucleotides read TGTGCCAGTAACACTCGAGGATCTCAAGGTGAAAAACTGTTTTTT. Protein product: CASNTRGSQGEKLFF.

The rearrangement links TRBV7-2 to TRBJ2-1, with 13 bases that match TRBD2. This CDR3 spans 14 amino acids. Germline-derived CDR1 and CDR2 are SGHTA and FQGNSA. V was clipped by 4 bases and J by 15 bases; unmatched bases: 9. The CDR3, as DNA: TGTGCCAGCAGCTCGGGACTAGCGGGGTACCCGCCGTTCTTC. Residues: CASSSGLAGYPPFF.

J is TRBJ2-7 and V is TRBV29-1, with 9 positions matching TRBD1. CDR3 size: 16 residues. Per germline, CDR1 SQVTM and CDR2 ANQGSEA. Trimming took 7 bases from V and 2 from J; bases not matched to a gene: 15. CDR3 sequence: CSDLRRDRVSAYEQYF. CDR3 bases: TGCAGCGACCTAAGGCGGGACAGGGTGAGCGCCTACGAGCAGTACTTC.

V usage is TRBV7-8 and J usage is TRBJ1-1; D may be TRBD1 (6 bases). Germline V gives CDR1 SGHVS, CDR2 FQNEAQ. This CDR3 is built from 15 residues. V lost 5 bases and J lost 0, with 13 bases in between. CDR3 DNA: TGTGCCAGCAGCCCAAGGACAGATTTGAACACTGAAGCTTTCTTT. Its protein is CASSPRTDLNTEAFF.

The chain uses TRBV6-1 and TRBJ1-2; 8 bases align to TRBD1. Trimming cost V 5 bases and J 2 bases; bases outside gene matches: 4. This CDR3 region has 14 residues. CDR1 and CDR2 (germline): MNHNS, SASEGT. CDR3 residues: CASSWGQANYGYTF. The CDR3 bases are TGTGCCAGCAGTTGGGGACAGGCGAACTATGGCTACACCTTC.

The V and J genes are TRBV7-2 and TRBJ1-2, with D unresolved. Germline V gene sequence: CDR1 SGHTA, CDR2 FQGNSA. The CDR3 spans 14 residues. V gave up 6 bases and J gave up 1 base, with 12 bases separating them. The chain's CDR3 is CASSYDTVNYGYTF. DNA of the CDR3: TGTGCCAGCAGTTATGACACCGTTAACTATGGCTACACCTTC.

This rearrangement joins TRBV5-1 to TRBJ1-3; D perhaps matches TRBD1 (5 bases). Deletions cut 1 base from V and 0 bases from J, with 11 bases between. This CDR3 is 16 amino acids long. Looked up from germline, CDR1 is SGHRS and CDR2 is YFSETQ. The CDR3 loop is CASSLSGLTSGNTIYF. In DNA, the CDR3 is TGCGCCAGCAGCTTGTCAGGGCTAACCTCTGGAAACACCATATATTTT.

V and J are TRBV11-2 and TRBJ2-2; possible D gene TRBD1, 6 bases. Germline V gene sequence: CDR1 SGHAT, CDR2 FQNNGV. With 6 bases removed from V and 10 bases from J, the gap between germline ends came to 12 bases. The CDR3 is 12 amino acids. The CDR3 region has the DNA TGTGCCAGCAGGGCGGACAGTGCGGAGCTGTTTTTT. Translating gives CASRADSAELFF. The variable domain in full, completed from reference TRBV11-2 and TRBJ2-2, reads EAGVAQSPRYKIIEKRQSVAFWCNPISGHATLYWYQQILGQGPKLLIQFQNNGVVDDSQLPKDRFSAERLKGVDSTLKIQPAKLEDSAVYLCASRADSAELFFGEGSRLTVL.

The chain combines TRBV28 with TRBJ1-2; 10 positions match TRBD1. The V gene end was trimmed by 5 bases and the J gene end by 5 bases; junction bases not matched to a gene: 5. Germline CDR1 is MDHEN and CDR2 is SYDVKM. The CDR3 consists of 14 residues. The DNA for the CDR3 is TGTGCCAGCAGTCCGACAGGGGGCGGATATGGCTACACCTTC. Translating gives CASSPTGGGYGYTF.

The chain combines TRBV30 with TRBJ2-1; 8 bases are a match to TRBD2. The junction had 4 bases not matched to a gene; V was cut back by 5 bases and J by 4 bases. Germline CDR1 GTSNPN, CDR2 SVGIG (reference sequence). CDR3 length equals 13 residues. This CDR3 reads CAWAGGVYNEQFF. The DNA for the CDR3 is TGTGCCTGGGCCGGGGGGGTTTACAATGAGCAGTTCTTC.

This clone was seen a handful of times. This sequence joins TRBV20-1 and TRBJ1-1; D uncertain. Germline CDR1 reads DFQATT; CDR2 reads SNEGSKA (reference sequence). The CDR3 covers 11 residues. Trimming removed 5 bases from V and 2 bases from J, with 6 bases in between. The CDR3 protein is CSAFSNTEAFF. CDR3 in DNA: TGCAGTGCTTTTAGTAACACTGAAGCTTTCTTT.

This clone was counted between two and nine times. V usage is TRBV2 and J usage is TRBJ1-2; D may be TRBD1 (6 bases). The CDR3 has 13 residues. Germline-derived CDR1 and CDR2 are SNHLY and FYNNEI. With 5 bases removed from V and 7 bases from J, the gap between germline ends came to 14 bases. The CDR3, as DNA: TGTGCCAGCAGTTACAGGGATTCGAGTGGCTACACCTTC. Translating gives CASSYRDSSGYTF.

V and J are TRBV7-9 and TRBJ2-7; 12 bases fit TRBD2. The CDR3 spans 16 residues. After removal of 0 bases from V and 3 bases from J, the junction contained 3 bases not matched to a gene. Germline V gene lookup returns CDR1 SEHNR and CDR2 FQNEAQ (reference sequence). DNA of the CDR3: TGTGCCAGCAGCTTAGCGACTAGCGGGGGAATCTACGAGCAGTACTTC. Its translation is CASSLATSGGIYEQYF.

On this clone: The junction does not match germline at one end; this may be a read error. The chain uses TRBV7-7 and TRBJ2-7; D unresolved. CDR3 size: 14 residues. Germline V gene lookup returns CDR1 SSHAT and CDR2 FNYEAQ (reference sequence). CDR3 in amino acids: CASSQSIVAYEQYF. CDR3 nucleotides: TGTGCTAGCAGCCAATCGATAGTTGCCTACGAGCAGTACTTC.

The chain couples TRBV29-1 to TRBJ2-5, with 9 nucleotides matching TRBD1. V was clipped by 5 bases and J by 5 bases; unmatched bases: 6. The V gene's germline CDR1 is SQVTM and CDR2 ANQGSEA. The CDR3 runs 13 residues. In DNA form, the CDR3 reads TGCAGCGTTCAACCGGGACAGGGTGAGACCCAGTACTTC. It codes for CSVQPGQGETQYF.

This clone appeared a single time. The chain employs TRBV5-1 and TRBJ2-7; D perhaps matches TRBD1 (5 bases). Deletions cut 0 bases from V and 5 bases from J, with 12 bases between. This CDR3 is built from 14 residues. Germline values: CDR1 SGHRS, CDR2 YFSETQ. Written as DNA, the CDR3 is TGCGCCAGCAGCTTGGACAGGCCGAAGGACGAGCAGTACTTC. This encodes CASSLDRPKDEQYF. The variable domain in full, completed from reference TRBV5-1 and TRBJ2-7, reads KAGVTQTPRYLIKTRGQQVTLSCSPISGHRSVSWYQQTPGQGLQFLFEYFSETQRNKGNFPGRFSGRQFSNSRSEMNVSTLELGDSALYLCASSLDRPKDEQYFGPGTRLTVT.

This sequence joins TRBV6-6 and TRBJ2-3; TRBD2 matches 9 bases. Germline loops: CDR1 MNHNY, CDR2 SVGAGI (reference sequence). V shed 6 bases and J 5 bases; nucleotides not matched to a gene: 12. This CDR3 has 16 residues. The CDR3 nucleotides are TGTGCCAGCAGAGAACCTAGCGGGGAAGCGCGAGATACGCAGTATTTT. Protein: CASREPSGEARDTQYF.

V gene TRBV10-1 combines with J gene TRBJ2-1, with D perhaps TRBD1 (6 bases). Trimming took 4 bases from V and 7 from J, leaving 17 bases between them. There are 15 residues in the CDR3. Germline lookup yields CDR1 WNHNN and CDR2 SYGVQD (reference sequence). CDR3 sequence: CASSALGAGVNEQFF. The CDR3 DNA reads TGCGCCAGCAGTGCCTTAGGGGCAGGGGTAAATGAGCAGTTCTTC.

This chain joins TRBV5-4 and TRBJ1-6; 7 positions match TRBD1. The CDR3 contains 16 residues. CDR1 is SGHNT, CDR2 YYREEE, per germline (reference sequence). Trimming removed 4 bases from V and 7 bases from J; junction bases left unmatched: 11. The CDR3 spells CASSILPGQLNSPLHF. CDR3 DNA sequence: TGTGCCAGCAGCATTTTACCGGGACAGTTAAATTCACCCCTCCACTTT.